This T cell receptor (beta chain) was sequenced for a study of blood T cells in healthy people across ages (dated by TCRdb to about 2015). For the study in its entirety: In model experiments, template switching captured about one uniquely barcoded TCR beta cDNA molecule for every two T cells. Age-related changes in TCR beta repertoire diversity were measured in the study by deep sequencing normalized with unique cDNA molecular identifiers. The donors were divided into four age groups: young (average 16 years), middle-aged (almost 40), aged (approximately 62) and long-lived (82). To avoid experimental bias, donors of different ages were distributed randomly across sequencing lanes. Two additional independent replicas of 1 million unique cDNA reads from the same blood draw were analyzed for two donors (one aged 18 to 29 and one aged 80 or older).

The method behind the library was 5' RACE. For sequencing, an Illumina HiSeq 2500 was employed. A second PCR of about 6 to 11 cycles was performed with a sample-barcoded 5' primer and a J-beta primer mix. A template-switch 5' adaptor carrying 12 random nucleotides introduced a unique molecular identifier onto each TCR beta cDNA molecule. Each sample yielded at least 3 million CDR3-containing paired-end reads. First-strand cDNA was synthesized from all RNA with the Mint cDNA synthesis kit, primed by a TRBC-specific oligonucleotide. After uracil-DNA glycosylase treatment, a first 18-cycle PCR used universal primers M1SS and BC2_uni_R on all cDNA. The study's processing was this. Each sample was normalized by randomly selecting 1 million high-quality reads, each carrying a distinct molecular identifier. Instead of being binned into consensus sequences, reads with shared molecular identifiers were discarded. MiTCR, run with a Q25 quality threshold and the strictest error-elimination algorithm, handled CDR3 identification, clonotype clustering and error correction. A nonparametric unseen species model with Euler transformation was used to estimate a lower bound on total TCR beta diversity. Using fastp at Q25 and MiXCR, TCRdb reprocessed the public reads and kept productive beta chains. Rows are combined by CDR3 protein, so each entry shows the most common genes and DNA. TCRdb's processing, not the authors', yielded these V and J calls. Present in this sample are under 2 million distinct CDR3 sequences, almost 35% of which were seen just once. The ten top clones hold around 11% of the sample.

As to this clonotype: What this receptor recognizes is not known. The input lacks base qualities; no much larger clone sits a single base away.

What the study reported, not specific to this receptor: The long-lived group showed more naive CD4+ T cells, fewer expanded clones and increased TCR diversity than the aged group, suggesting age selection. Total diversity estimates from one million sequenced T cells were considered lower bounds and underestimates. The percentage of naive T cells measured by flow cytometry correlated strongly with observed TCR beta diversity. Bulk unsorted PBMC profiling prevented conclusive comparison of naive and antigen-experienced compartments. Observed TCR beta diversity per million T cells fell roughly linearly with age, and a significant reduction was already apparent by age approximately 41. Because donor CMV infection status was unknown, age-related changes in expanded clonotypes were potentially confounded.

CDR1 and CDR2, looked up from the germline V gene (reference sequence), are SEHNR and FQNEAQ. V drops 5 bases and J drops 3 bases, leaving 13 bases in between. The CDR3 spans 14 residues, from the cysteine through the phenylalanine. Only the CDR3 DNA stays, 42 bases, in frame from base 1. The 35 to 40 donors, aged roughly 6 to 100 years, were systemically healthy Caucasian individuals from Russia. Ten milliliters of peripheral blood were drawn from each donor into EDTA-treated Vacutainer tubes. Ficoll-Paque density-gradient centrifugation was used to isolate PBMCs, with at least 7 million obtained per sample. Trizol reagent was used to extract total RNA from the PBMCs, yielding at least 5.5 micrograms per sample. Naive CD45RAhigh/CD27high T cell percentages were measured by flow cytometry on a PBMC aliquot from every donor.

Sequenced: blood. This TCR came from a young woman in good health. In this chain, TRBV7-9 is recombined with TRBJ1-2; the D gene assignment is ambiguous. The bases are TGTGCCAGCAGCACGCCGAGCAGCTACTATGGCTACACCTTC. Protein translation: CASSTPSSYYGYTF. The full variable domain, completed from the reference TRBV7-9 and TRBJ1-2 proteins outside the CDR3, reads DTGVSQNPRHKITKRGQNVTFRCDPISEHNRLYWYRQTLGQGPEFLTYFQNEAQLEKSRLLSDRFSAERPKGSFSTLEIQRTEQGDSAMYLCASSTPSSYYGYTFGSGTRLTVV.